This T cell receptor (beta chain) was retrieved from a study of T cells in Graves' hyperthyroidism and ophthalmopathy. The wider study: Peripheral blood was drawn at first diagnosis, prior to all treatment.

Findings and caveats of the study: Ophthalmopathy cases were set apart from stable hyperthyroidism by a 13 V-J model.

This clonotype was counted at least ten times. The antigen is not known. V lost 2 bases and J lost 5, with 10 bases in between. The CDR3 has 13 residues. Germline V gene data show CDR1 as SQVTM and CDR2 as ANQGSEA. Template material for amplifying TCR beta CDR3 regions consisted of RNA transcripts. HTBI primers drove first-round RT-PCR of the TCR CDR3. TCRdb passed the multiplex PCR reads through MiXCR, listing each CDR3 protein once. The table lists around 290,000 distinct CDR3 sequences, 12% to 15% of them singletons. Input material: blood. V usage is TRBV29-1 and J usage is TRBJ2-1; D is ambiguous. The receptor was derived from a woman in her thirties or forties with Graves' hyperthyroidism. This CDR3 is CSVENWQNNEQFF. The CDR3 bases are TGCAGCGTTGAAAATTGGCAAAACAATGAGCAGTTCTTC.